The rows below give T cell receptor beta chains drawn from one sample of a study of OX40 agonist ivuxolimab in advanced cancers. Data came from immunoSEQ multiplex PCR; TCRdb stores just in-frame clones and leaves some out. The sample lists tens of thousands of clones, under 95% occurring once. This sample comprised CD4+ or CD8+ T cells sorted from blood, obtained in a trial of the OX40 agonist ivuxolimab. The receptors come from an adult with an advanced solid tumor such as melanoma, head and neck, liver or kidney cancer. The CDR3 runs from the conserved cysteine through the conserved F or W. The order of the fields is J gene, D gene, V gene, clone size, CDR3 protein, CDR3 DNA. D genes are given only for firm matches. Clone size is not always given. Where it is, it says once, few, many or a class for expanded clones.

J gene: TRBJ2-3
D gene: TRBD2
V gene: TRBV30
clone size: -
CDR3 protein: CAWIRDYPDTQYF
CDR3 DNA: TGTGCCTGGATCCGGGACTATCCAGATACGCAGTATTTT

J gene: TRBJ1-4
D gene: TRBD1
V gene: TRBV30
clone size: -
CDR3 protein: CAWSGGQGVEKLFF
CDR3 DNA: TGTGCCTGGAGTGGGGGACAGGGAGTCGAAAAACTGTTTTTT

J gene: TRBJ2-5
D gene: -
V gene: TRBV5-6
clone size: -
CDR3 protein: CASSPGTPQETQYF
CDR3 DNA: TGTGCCAGCAGCCCCGGGACACCCCAAGAGACCCAGTACTTC

J gene: TRBJ2-7
D gene: TRBD2
V gene: TRBV7-8
clone size: once
CDR3 protein: CASSLASGEAYEQYF
CDR3 DNA: TGTGCCAGCAGCTTAGCGAGCGGGGAAGCCTACGAGCAGTACTTC

J gene: TRBJ2-2
D gene: TRBD2
V gene: TRBV29-1
clone size: -
CDR3 protein: CSVVSGGGGELFF
CDR3 DNA: TGCAGCGTTGTGAGCGGGGGTGGCGGGGAGCTGTTTTTT

J gene: TRBJ1-2
D gene: TRBD1
V gene: TRBV27
clone size: -
CDR3 protein: CASSPSTGAGGYTF
CDR3 DNA: TGTGCCAGCAGTCCCTCGACAGGGGCTGGTGGCTACACCTTC

J gene: TRBJ1-5
D gene: -
V gene: TRBV19
clone size: -
CDR3 protein: CASIPGGAGEDQPQHF
CDR3 DNA: TGTGCCAGTATTCCGGGAGGTGCAGGGGAGGATCAGCCCCAGCATTTT

J gene: TRBJ1-1
D gene: -
V gene: TRBV10-3
clone size: few
CDR3 protein: CAINSLNTEAFF
CDR3 DNA: TGTGCCATCAACTCCCTGAACACTGAAGCTTTCTTT

J gene: TRBJ1-1
D gene: TRBD1
V gene: TRBV5-1
clone size: -
CDR3 protein: CASSLPDRAERAFF
CDR3 DNA: TGCGCCAGCAGCTTGCCCGACAGGGCTGAGAGGGCTTTCTTT

J gene: TRBJ2-1
D gene: TRBD2
V gene: TRBV7-9
clone size: -
CDR3 protein: CASSATSAYNEQFF
CDR3 DNA: TGTGCCAGCAGCGCTACTAGCGCCTACAATGAGCAGTTCTTC

J gene: TRBJ2-4
D gene: -
V gene: TRBV7-9
clone size: -
CDR3 protein: CASTNHHGPGERWYF
CDR3 DNA: TGTGCCAGCACCAACCACCACGGGCCAGGGGAACGTTGGTACTTC

J gene: TRBJ2-7
D gene: TRBD1
V gene: TRBV6-6
clone size: -
CDR3 protein: CASSYSNRGHYEQYF
CDR3 DNA: TGTGCCAGCAGTTACTCGAATAGGGGGCATTACGAGCAGTACTTC

J gene: TRBJ2-3
D gene: TRBD1
V gene: TRBV13
clone size: -
CDR3 protein: CASTRTGGNTDTQYF
CDR3 DNA: TGTGCCAGCACCCGGACAGGGGGAAACACAGATACGCAGTATTTT

J gene: TRBJ1-1
D gene: TRBD1
V gene: TRBV19
clone size: -
CDR3 protein: CASRSNRGSATEAFF
CDR3 DNA: TGTGCCAGTAGGAGCAACAGGGGGTCTGCCACTGAAGCTTTCTTT

J gene: TRBJ1-3
D gene: -
V gene: TRBV6-6
clone size: few
CDR3 protein: CASSTRNTIYF
CDR3 DNA: TGTGCCAGCAGTACTAGAAACACCATATATTTT

J gene: TRBJ1-2
D gene: -
V gene: TRBV11-2
clone size: -
CDR3 protein: CASSLSTGPRTF
CDR3 DNA: TGTGCCAGCAGCCTATCTACAGGGCCCCGCACCTTC

J gene: TRBJ1-2
D gene: TRBD1
V gene: TRBV28
clone size: -
CDR3 protein: CASSSGQGAMRGNTF
CDR3 DNA: TGTGCCAGCAGTTCAGGACAGGGGGCCATGAGGGGCAACACCTTC

J gene: TRBJ2-3
D gene: -
V gene: TRBV10-3
clone size: once
CDR3 protein: CAISDAASTDTQYF
CDR3 DNA: TGTGCCATCAGTGACGCAGCGAGCACAGATACGCAGTATTTT

J gene: TRBJ1-2
D gene: -
V gene: TRBV10-2
clone size: once
CDR3 protein: CASGEGNLDGYTF
CDR3 DNA: TGCGCCAGCGGTGAGGGGAACCTAGATGGCTACACCTTC

J gene: TRBJ1-1
D gene: -
V gene: TRBV10-3
clone size: -
CDR3 protein: CAIRQERNTEAFF
CDR3 DNA: TGTGCCATCAGGCAGGAAAGGAACACTGAAGCTTTCTTT

J gene: TRBJ2-3
D gene: -
V gene: TRBV6-1
clone size: -
CDR3 protein: CASSDGGSLPQYF
CDR3 DNA: TGTGCCAGCAGTGACGGCGGCTCCCTCCCGCAGTATTTT

J gene: TRBJ2-7
D gene: -
V gene: TRBV6-5
clone size: -
CDR3 protein: CASLPGSGGKQYF
CDR3 DNA: TGTGCCAGCTTACCGGGTAGTGGGGGGAAGCAGTACTTC

J gene: TRBJ2-2
D gene: -
V gene: TRBV7-3
clone size: -
CDR3 protein: CASSPRTGYGELFF
CDR3 DNA: TGTGCCAGCAGCCCTCGGACGGGCTACGGGGAGCTGTTTTTT

J gene: TRBJ1-5
D gene: -
V gene: TRBV2
clone size: -
CDR3 protein: CASSKGGDQPQHF
CDR3 DNA: TGTGCCAGCAGTAAGGGGGGAGATCAGCCCCAGCATTTT

J gene: TRBJ1-1
D gene: TRBD1
V gene: TRBV5-4
clone size: few
CDR3 protein: CASSPSQGAGTEAFF
CDR3 DNA: TGTGCCAGCAGCCCATCCCAGGGGGCGGGCACTGAAGCTTTCTTT

J gene: TRBJ2-1
D gene: TRBD1
V gene: TRBV15
clone size: few
CDR3 protein: CATSRAGTDNEQFF
CDR3 DNA: TGTGCCACCAGCAGAGCCGGGACAGACAATGAGCAGTTCTTC

J gene: TRBJ2-4
D gene: TRBD1
V gene: TRBV11-2
clone size: -
CDR3 protein: CASSLAWGWGQGANIQYF
CDR3 DNA: TGTGCCAGCAGCCTCGCCTGGGGTTGGGGGCAGGGGGCAAACATTCAGTACTTC

J gene: TRBJ2-1
D gene: TRBD2
V gene: TRBV30
clone size: -
CDR3 protein: CAWSGTSGSEYEQFF
CDR3 DNA: TGTGCCTGGAGCGGGACTAGCGGGAGCGAGTATGAGCAGTTCTTC

J gene: TRBJ2-7
D gene: TRBD1
V gene: TRBV4-1
clone size: -
CDR3 protein: CASSQDPGQGSYEQYF
CDR3 DNA: TGCGCCAGCAGCCAAGATCCGGGACAGGGCTCCTACGAGCAGTACTTC

J gene: TRBJ2-2
D gene: -
V gene: TRBV6-5
clone size: once
CDR3 protein: CASKTGNTGELFF
CDR3 DNA: TGTGCCAGCAAGACGGGGAACACCGGGGAGCTGTTTTTT

J gene: TRBJ2-7
D gene: TRBD2
V gene: TRBV11-3
clone size: -
CDR3 protein: CASSTGLAGERYEQYF
CDR3 DNA: TGTGCCAGCAGCACGGGACTAGCGGGAGAAAGGTACGAGCAGTACTTC

J gene: TRBJ2-7
D gene: -
V gene: TRBV19
clone size: -
CDR3 protein: CASSYRDGYEQYF
CDR3 DNA: TGTGCCAGTAGTTACCGGGACGGCTACGAGCAGTACTTC

J gene: TRBJ2-7
D gene: -
V gene: TRBV6-5
clone size: -
CDR3 protein: CASSVSVAGPMEQYF
CDR3 DNA: TGTGCCAGCAGTGTAAGTGTGGCAGGCCCGATGGAGCAGTACTTC

J gene: TRBJ2-1
D gene: -
V gene: TRBV13
clone size: -
CDR3 protein: CASSFSGSYNEQFF
CDR3 DNA: TGTGCCAGCAGCTTTAGCGGATCCTACAATGAGCAGTTCTTC

J gene: TRBJ2-5
D gene: -
V gene: TRBV18
clone size: -
CDR3 protein: CASSPRGAQETQYF
CDR3 DNA: TGTGCCAGCTCACCTCGGGGGGCACAAGAGACCCAGTACTTC

J gene: TRBJ2-5
D gene: -
V gene: TRBV6-5
clone size: -
CDR3 protein: CASTPQGGVQETQYF
CDR3 DNA: TGTGCCAGCACGCCGCAGGGCGGGGTGCAAGAGACCCAGTACTTC

J gene: TRBJ2-7
D gene: -
V gene: TRBV5-1
clone size: once
CDR3 protein: CASSILGRGSYEQYF
CDR3 DNA: TGCGCCAGCAGCATATTAGGACGGGGGTCCTACGAGCAGTACTTC

J gene: TRBJ1-4
D gene: -
V gene: TRBV5-1
clone size: -
CDR3 protein: CASNQGGYNEKLFF
CDR3 DNA: TGCGCCAGCAATCAAGGAGGGTATAATGAAAAACTGTTTTTT

J gene: TRBJ2-3
D gene: -
V gene: TRBV6-1
clone size: -
CDR3 protein: CASSESTDTQYF
CDR3 DNA: TGTGCCAGCAGTGAATCGACAGATACGCAGTATTTT

J gene: TRBJ1-3
D gene: -
V gene: TRBV25-1
clone size: -
CDR3 protein: CASRSSGNTIYF
CDR3 DNA: TGTGCCAGCAGAAGCTCTGGAAACACCATATATTTT

J gene: TRBJ2-7
D gene: TRBD1
V gene: TRBV6-1
clone size: -
CDR3 protein: CASRSRRGTYEQYF
CDR3 DNA: TGTGCCAGCAGGTCACGCAGGGGGACCTACGAGCAGTACTTC

J gene: TRBJ1-4
D gene: -
V gene: TRBV27
clone size: -
CDR3 protein: CASSPQGATNEKLFF
CDR3 DNA: TGTGCCAGCAGTCCTCAGGGTGCAACTAATGAAAAACTGTTTTTT

J gene: TRBJ2-3
D gene: TRBD2
V gene: TRBV13
clone size: -
CDR3 protein: CASSFSAGGRGWTQYF
CDR3 DNA: TGTGCCAGCAGCTTCTCGGCGGGAGGGCGAGGTTGGACGCAGTATTTT

J gene: TRBJ2-7
D gene: -
V gene: TRBV7-8
clone size: -
CDR3 protein: CASSFTGDEQYF
CDR3 DNA: TGTGCCAGCAGCTTTACCGGGGACGAGCAGTACTTC

J gene: TRBJ1-2
D gene: TRBD1
V gene: TRBV7-2
clone size: -
CDR3 protein: CASSDRGLYGYTF
CDR3 DNA: TGTGCCAGCAGCGACAGGGGGCTCTATGGCTACACCTTC

J gene: TRBJ2-7
D gene: -
V gene: TRBV5-4
clone size: -
CDR3 protein: CASSRKSGVYIEQYF
CDR3 DNA: TGTGCCAGCAGTCGCAAATCGGGAGTCTACATTGAGCAGTACTTC

J gene: TRBJ2-1
D gene: -
V gene: TRBV7-9
clone size: once
CDR3 protein: CASMWRGNTNEQFF
CDR3 DNA: TGTGCCAGCATGTGGCGGGGCAACACCAATGAGCAGTTCTTC

J gene: TRBJ2-7
D gene: TRBD1
V gene: TRBV6-1
clone size: -
CDR3 protein: CASSLGQGNEQYF
CDR3 DNA: TGTGCCAGCAGTCTCGGACAGGGCAACGAGCAGTACTTC

J gene: TRBJ2-1
D gene: TRBD2
V gene: TRBV7-3
clone size: -
CDR3 protein: CASSLTLGAGGYNEQFF
CDR3 DNA: TGTGCCAGCAGCTTAACGTTAGGAGCGGGGGGATACAATGAGCAGTTCTTC

J gene: TRBJ2-3
D gene: TRBD2
V gene: TRBV29-1
clone size: -
CDR3 protein: CSVERGIGGRGADTQYF
CDR3 DNA: TGCAGCGTTGAGAGGGGAATCGGCGGGAGAGGTGCGGATACGCAGTATTTT

J gene: TRBJ2-1
D gene: TRBD2
V gene: TRBV7-9
clone size: -
CDR3 protein: CASSATLRAGVKNEQFF
CDR3 DNA: TGTGCCAGCAGCGCTACTCTTCGGGCGGGAGTTAAAAATGAGCAGTTCTTC

J gene: TRBJ2-7
D gene: -
V gene: TRBV7-2
clone size: -
CDR3 protein: CASSFKSLEQYF
CDR3 DNA: TGTGCCAGCAGCTTCAAGTCGCTCGAGCAGTACTTC

J gene: TRBJ2-7
D gene: -
V gene: TRBV11-3
clone size: -
CDR3 protein: CASSLNSVSEQYF
CDR3 DNA: TGTGCCAGCAGCCTCAATTCTGTTAGCGAGCAGTACTTC

J gene: TRBJ2-7
D gene: TRBD2
V gene: TRBV5-4
clone size: few
CDR3 protein: CASSSYRTGTSHYEQYF
CDR3 DNA: TGTGCCAGCAGCTCTTACAGAACCGGGACTAGTCACTACGAGCAGTACTTC